What follows are 12 T cell receptor beta chains derived from one specimen sequenced in a study of identical twins. TCRdb passed the 5' RACE reads through MiXCR, listing each CDR3 protein once. In the table there are 250,000 to 350,000 distinct CDR3 sequences, more than 6.5% of which are singletons. The same data also contributed to another study, on yellow fever vaccine responses in identical twins.

Sequencing used memory (CD45RO+) T cells sorted from blood. The receptors here all came from a woman aged 18-30 years in good health.

This clonotype has a count of ten or more. The chain uses TRBV18 and TRBJ1-3; D gene unclear. Germline values: CDR1 KGHSH, CDR2 LQKENI. The germline V and J ends were trimmed by 3 bases and 0 bases, with 12 bases remaining between them. The CDR3 is 16 residues long. CDR3 sequence (DNA): TGTGCCAGCTCACCCGTTTTAGGTACCTCTGGAAACACCATATATTTT. Protein sequence: CASSPVLGTSGNTIYF.

The gene calls are TRBV7-2 and TRBJ2-5, with unresolved D. V was pared by 9 bases and J by 7 bases, with 21 bases between. Germline values: CDR1 SGHTA, CDR2 FQGNSA. CDR3 length: 14 residues. CDR3 in DNA: TGTGCCAGTTACCCTAAGCAGGTGGATTGGACCCAGTACTTC. This translates into CASYPKQVDWTQYF.

This clonotype was picked up many times. V usage is TRBV12-3 or TRBV12-4 and J usage is TRBJ2-7; D perhaps matches TRBD1 (5 bases). The CDR3 loop spans 13 amino acids. Trimming removed 2 bases at V and 3 bases at J, with 8 bases between. The CDR3 spells CASSLRQGYEQYF. The CDR3 nucleotides are TGTGCCAGCAGTTTAAGGCAGGGCTACGAGCAGTACTTC.

This clonotype showed up just a few times. J is TRBJ2-7 and V is TRBV28; D unclear. Germline V gives CDR1 MDHEN, CDR2 SYDVKM. V lost 6 bases and J 1 base, leaving 4 bases between the germline ends. This CDR3 has 11 amino acids. The CDR3 reads CASSSSYEQYV. The CDR3 DNA is TGTGCCAGCAGCTCTTCCTACGAGCAGTACGTC.

This clonotype was observed a handful of times. The chain recombines TRBV20-1 with TRBJ2-2; 7 bases map to TRBD2. The CDR3 is made up of 15 amino acids. The V gene's germline CDR1 is DFQATT and CDR2 SNEGSKA (reference sequence). J lost 3 bases, V lost 0 bases, and 4 bases had no gene match. CDR3 loop: CSARDGGRDTGELFF. Here the CDR3 DNA reads TGCAGTGCTAGAGATGGAGGGAGGGACACCGGGGAGCTGTTTTTT.

This clonotype was seen repeatedly, ten times or more. The V call is TRBV7-6, the J call TRBJ1-3, with D hard to call. The CDR3 is made up of 15 amino acids. The V end lost 0 bases, the J end lost 4 bases, and 10 bases lay between the germline ends. The germline CDR1 and CDR2 sequences are SGHVS and FNYEAQ. CDR3 amino acids: CASSLAFNLGNTIYF. The CDR3 DNA reads as TGTGCCAGCAGCTTAGCGTTCAACTTAGGAAACACCATATATTTT.

This clonotype was counted between two and nine times. This rearrangement joins TRBV4-2 to TRBJ2-7; 8 bases align to TRBD1. J gave up 6 bases and V 4 bases, and 11 bases lay outside the gene matches. CDR1 is LGHNA, CDR2 YNFKEQ, per germline. This CDR3 region has 15 residues. Here the CDR3 reads CASSPVTGGYGEQYF. The DNA of the CDR3 is TGTGCCAGCAGCCCCGTAACAGGGGGGTACGGCGAGCAGTACTTC.

This sequence joins TRBV3-1 and TRBJ2-2, with TRBD2 identical over 12 bases. The length of the CDR3 is 14 residues. The junction had 4 bases not matched to a gene; V was cut back by 6 bases and J by 8 bases. Germline V gives CDR1 LGHDT, CDR2 YNNKEL (reference sequence). CDR3 in amino acids: CASRLAGGPGELFF. DNA for the CDR3: TGTGCCAGCAGGCTAGCGGGGGGGCCGGGGGAGCTGTTTTTT.

The chain couples TRBV3-1 to TRBJ2-1; TRBD1 matches 7 bases. This CDR3 is built from 20 residues. The ends lost 0 bases at V and 7 bases at J; junction bases unmatched: 21. Per germline, CDR1 LGHDT and CDR2 YNNKEL (reference sequence). Written as DNA, the CDR3 is TGTGCCAGCAGCCAAGAATTGAAATTAGGGGGCGGGCAAACCCCTAATGAGCAGTTCTTC. Its protein product is CASSQELKLGGGQTPNEQFF.

This clonotype was counted between two and nine times. One junction end does not reproduce the germline sequence, and a read error may be involved. This chain uses TRBV18 with TRBJ1-6, with D possibly TRBD1 on 6 matching bases. The CDR3 extends over 17 amino acids. CDR1 and CDR2 from the germline V gene are KGHSH and LQKENI. The CDR3 protein is CASSPRQESSYNSPLHF. CDR3 DNA sequence: TGTGCCAGCTCCCCACGACAGGAGAGCTCCTATAATTCACCCCTCCACTTT. Drawing the rest from reference TRBV18 and TRBJ1-6, the complete variable domain is NAGVMQNPRHLVRRRGQEARLRCSPMKGHSHVYWYRQLPEEGLKFMVYLQKENIIDESGMPKERFSAEFPKEGPSILRIQQVVRGDSAAYFCASSPRQESSYNSPLHFGNGTRLTVT.

V is TRBV18 and J is TRBJ2-5; 13 bases align to TRBD2. This CDR3 contains 17 residues. The germline gives CDR1 KGHSH, CDR2 LQKENI. V lost 0 bases, J lost 2 bases, and 3 bases stayed unmatched. CDR3 in amino acids: CASSPPPGLAGQETQYF. The CDR3 DNA reads as TGTGCCAGCTCACCACCTCCGGGACTAGCGGGACAAGAGACCCAGTACTTC.

This clonotype occurred a few times. The chain joins TRBV11-2 to TRBJ1-4, with D unclear. CDR1 is SGHAT and CDR2 is FQNNGV in the germline V gene. This CDR3 is built from 15 residues. V shed 7 bases and J shed 8 bases, with 20 bases lying between them. The CDR3 here is CASTFYGTSREKLFF. In nucleotides, the CDR3 is TGTGCCAGCACCTTTTACGGCACTTCGAGGGAAAAACTGTTTTTT.